The subject of this entry is one T cell receptor (beta chain). Its antigen is still unknown. The record originates from a study of T cell responses to AZD1222 COVID-19 vaccine. Study-wide results and caveats: Among AZD1222 vaccinees, only five to seven were seropositive at baseline. White British people made up most donors, females outnumbered males, and clonal diversity was possibly underestimated. Spike-spanning, vaccine-associated CD4 TCRs were dominant at 160-218 and 743-854.

Per the germline V gene, CDR1 is MGHDK and CDR2 is SYGVNS. The CDR3 is made up of 13 amino acids. The junction had 2 bases not matched to a gene; V was cut back by 6 bases and J by 4 bases. The protocol was immunoSEQ multiplex PCR, while the TCRdb copy is restricted to in-frame clones and leaves out a portion. The sample gives 100,000 or so clones, 89% of which show up once; 40% to 55% is in the top ten. The clonotype originates from an adult who received the AZD1222 COVID-19 vaccine. Sequenced here: peripheral blood, sampled 28 days after the second AZD1222 dose. The chain uses TRBV25-1 and TRBJ2-3; 9 bases match TRBD2. The chain's CDR3 is CASRRGGADTQYF. As DNA, the CDR3 is TGTGCCAGCAGGCGGGGGGGCGCAGATACGCAGTATTTT.